This T cell receptor (beta chain) was obtained from a study of T cells after yellow fever vaccination. Study conclusions and caveats: Though it reached lower strength, the secondary response hit its peak faster, day 5 versus 15. FACS-sorted repertoires could contain abundant clonotypes contaminating from the bulk population. Reappearing after the booster were most of the clones from primary vaccination (around 95% CD4, around 88% CD8).

V lost 3 bases and J lost 6; bases outside the gene matches: 10. Germline V gene lookup returns CDR1 SGHRS and CDR2 YFSETQ. The CDR3 is made up of 16 amino acids. In the case of this clonotype: Its antigen is as yet unknown.

In making TCR cDNA, 5'RACE template switching added a universal primer site and UMIs to it. MiXCR, applied by TCRdb to the 5' RACE reads, yields one record per CDR3 protein. The repertoire has a few hundred thousand distinct CDR3 sequences, around 17% of them found once; the top ten carry roughly 17%. The source is a man aged 18 to 29 who received the YFV17D yellow fever vaccine. The source was PBMCs, collected 5 days after the first yellow fever vaccination. V usage is TRBV5-1 and J usage is TRBJ2-1; TRBD1 aligns across 9 bases. The CDR3 reads CASSSSPTGGGNEQFF. The DNA for the CDR3 is TGCGCCAGCAGCTCGTCCCCGACAGGGGGGGGCAATGAGCAGTTCTTC.